This entry features one TCR beta chain sequence. Its antigen is unknown. The CDR3 is 15 residues long. The ends lost 4 bases at V and 4 bases at J; junction bases unmatched: 7. CDR1 and CDR2 from the germline V gene are SGHNT and YYREEE (reference sequence). The data derive from a study of cytomegalovirus exposure and HLA in healthy donors. Overall study findings and caveats: An analysis was carried out at a later point. It showed that HLA-associated TCR beta chains were more clonally expanded than equally common non-associated chains. CMV serostatus was the only recorded immune exposure for donors. Most CMV-associated TCR beta chains were later found to appear HLA-restricted.

The PCR had 60 Vbeta and 13 Jbeta primers. Profiled with immunoSEQ multiplex PCR; TCRdb holds only in-frame clones, not every one. The sample yields fewer than 180,000 clones, about four fifths seen once. This chain links TRBV5-4 with TRBJ2-2; 7 bases align to TRBD1. The clonotype originates from a man between 50 and 59 years old in good health and CMV-seropositive. The specimen was PBMCs. The CDR3 protein is CASSPGTDPTGELFF. CDR3 coding DNA: TGTGCCAGCAGCCCCGGGACAGATCCCACCGGGGAGCTGTTTTTT.